Detailed here is one T cell receptor (beta chain). Its specificity is unknown. These data come from a study of regulatory T cells. Primers: 52 TRBV forward and 13 TRBJ reverse. TCRdb's copy holds only in-frame clones and misses some; the assay was immunoSEQ multiplex PCR. Of about 20,000 clones in the sample, roughly 93% were seen once. Study results and limitations: Control CD8+ cells showed a nonsignificant trend toward higher Shannon entropy than patient CD8+ cells. Patient repertoires had restricted TRB V-J pairs and skewed V and J usage, most in Tregs.

All CD3G-deficient patients showed autoimmunity, more severe in two. The sequenced sample consisted of CD8+ T cells sorted from blood. The origin of this receptor is a child aged 2-15 years with CD3G deficiency.

In nucleotides, the CDR3 is TGTGCCAGCAGCTCGGGGACAGGGTTGTCCTACGAGCAGTACTTC. Translation: CASSSGTGLSYEQYF. V usage is TRBV28 and J usage is TRBJ2-7; 9 bases map to TRBD1. The CDR3 runs 15 residues. The germline V gene encodes CDR1 MDHEN and CDR2 SYDVKM. V dropped 6 bases and J dropped 1; count of bases not matched to a gene: 7.